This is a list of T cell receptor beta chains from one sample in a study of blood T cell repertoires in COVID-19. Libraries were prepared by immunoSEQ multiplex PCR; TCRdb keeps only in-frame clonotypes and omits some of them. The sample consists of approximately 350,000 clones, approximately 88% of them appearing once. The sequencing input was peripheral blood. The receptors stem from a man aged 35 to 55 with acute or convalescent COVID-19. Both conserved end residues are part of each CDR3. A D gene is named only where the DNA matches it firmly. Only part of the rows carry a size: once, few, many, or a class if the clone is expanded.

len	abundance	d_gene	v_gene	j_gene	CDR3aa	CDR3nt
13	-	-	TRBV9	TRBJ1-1	CASSVSGGTEAFF	TGTGCCAGCAGCGTATCTGGGGGGACTGAAGCTTTCTTT
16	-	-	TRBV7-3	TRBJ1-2	CASSLHPTGSISGYTF	TGTGCCAGCAGCCTCCACCCGACAGGTTCAATCTCTGGCTACACCTTC
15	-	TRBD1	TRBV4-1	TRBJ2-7	CASASPGQSSYEQYF	TGCGCCAGCGCTTCACCGGGACAGAGCTCCTACGAGCAGTACTTC
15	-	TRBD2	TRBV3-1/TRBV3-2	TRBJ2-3	CASSQTSERTDTQYF	TGTGCCAGCAGCCAGACTAGCGAACGCACAGATACGCAGTATTTT
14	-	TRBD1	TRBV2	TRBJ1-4	CASRRTGGSEKLFF	TGTGCCAGCAGAAGGACAGGGGGGAGTGAAAAACTGTTTTTT
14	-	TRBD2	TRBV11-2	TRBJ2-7	CASRLAGGPGEQYF	TGTGCCAGCAGACTAGCGGGAGGGCCGGGGGAGCAGTACTTC
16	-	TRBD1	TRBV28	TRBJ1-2	CASSSTLQGNNYGYTF	TGTGCCAGCAGTTCAACCCTACAGGGGAATAACTATGGCTACACCTTC
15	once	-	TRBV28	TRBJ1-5	CASSRKTGINQPQHF	TGTGCCAGCAGTCGTAAGACAGGAATTAATCAGCCCCAGCATTTT
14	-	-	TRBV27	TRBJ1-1	CASSLSQGSTEAFF	TGTGCCAGCAGTTTATCACAGGGTTCCACTGAAGCTTTCTTT
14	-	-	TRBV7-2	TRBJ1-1	CASSHDRLNTEAFF	TGTGCCAGCAGCCACGACAGGCTGAACACTGAAGCTTTCTTT
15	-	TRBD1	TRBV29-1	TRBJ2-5	CSVERGQGPQETQYF	TGCAGCGTTGAAAGGGGACAGGGGCCTCAAGAGACCCAGTACTTC
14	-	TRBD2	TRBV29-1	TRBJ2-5	CSVVVQGGEETQYF	TGCAGCGTTGTGGTCCAGGGAGGGGAAGAGACCCAGTACTTC
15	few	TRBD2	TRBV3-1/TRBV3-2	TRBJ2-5	CASSQDLASGVTLYF	TGTGCCAGCAGCCAAGATCTTGCTAGCGGGGTCACCTTGTACTTC
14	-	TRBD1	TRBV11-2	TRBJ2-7	CASSVGTGAYEQYF	TGTGCCAGCAGCGTGGGGACAGGGGCCTACGAGCAGTACTTC
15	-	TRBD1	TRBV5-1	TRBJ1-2	CASSLGEQGTYGYTF	TGCGCCAGCAGCTTGGGGGAACAGGGGACCTATGGCTACACCTTC
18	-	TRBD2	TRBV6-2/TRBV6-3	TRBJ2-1	CASSPNLRTGTSVNEQFF	TGTGCCAGCAGTCCAAACCTTCGAACCGGGACTAGCGTCAATGAGCAGTTCTTC
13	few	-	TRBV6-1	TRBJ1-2	CASSEARSWGYTF	TGTGCCAGCAGTGAAGCTAGGAGTTGGGGCTACACCTTC
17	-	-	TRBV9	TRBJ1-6	CASSVDKRRSYNSPLHF	TGTGCCAGCAGCGTAGACAAAAGGCGGAGCTATAATTCACCCCTCCACTTT
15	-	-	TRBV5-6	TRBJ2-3	CASRSPTRSPDTQYF	TGTGCCAGCCGTAGCCCTACTAGGTCCCCAGATACGCAGTATTTT
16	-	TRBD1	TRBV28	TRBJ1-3	CASSSGSGGFGNTIYF	TGTGCCAGCAGTTCTGGGTCAGGGGGTTTTGGAAACACCATATATTTT
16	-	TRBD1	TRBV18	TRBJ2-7	CASSPGQGAGTYEQYF	TGTGCCAGCTCACCGGGACAGGGGGCAGGGACCTACGAGCAGTACTTC
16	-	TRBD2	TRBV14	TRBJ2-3	CASSLGLAGGTDTQYF	TGTGCCAGCAGCCTCGGACTAGCGGGGGGCACAGATACGCAGTATTTT
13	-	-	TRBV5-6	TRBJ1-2	CASRSTGNYGYTF	TGTGCCAGCAGATCGACGGGTAACTATGGCTACACCTTC
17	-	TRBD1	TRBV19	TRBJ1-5	CASSGQEPPKLNQPQHF	TGTGCCAGTAGCGGACAGGAGCCACCCAAGCTAAATCAGCCCCAGCATTTT
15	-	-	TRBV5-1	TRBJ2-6	CASSLGGAGANVLTF	TGCGCCAGCAGCTTGGGCGGGGCCGGGGCCAACGTCCTGACTTTC
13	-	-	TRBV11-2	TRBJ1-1	CASSWRQDPEAFF	TGTGCCAGCAGCTGGCGACAGGACCCTGAGGCTTTCTTT